The following is a TCR beta chain sequence with its context. Time point given: healthy volunteer bleed at 2 weeks. It was from unfractionated whole blood that total RNA was extracted. This sample was included in a study of human T cells and chemical hapten exposure. Study-wide background: Per-sample TCR yield variation was attributed mainly to small pooled library volume differences.

Attachment of unique molecular identifiers to individual cDNA molecules was performed in the library. Methods used by the authors: Ranging from about 20,000 to 700,000, TCR counts per sample had a median value of 95,638. From the RACE reads, TCRdb called clonotypes with MiXCR, one entry per CDR3 protein. V and J calls and clone size were set by TCRdb, not the authors. This sample has about 130,000 distinct CDR3 sequences, with about 8.2% found just once. With 2 bases removed from V and 5 bases from J, the gap between germline ends came to 24 bases. CDR3 length equals 18 residues. Per germline, CDR1 MGHDK and CDR2 SYGVNS.

Source material: whole blood. The sequence was obtained from a male donor in good health. Some clones in this sample may be carry-over from other donors' samples. V and J are TRBV25-1 and TRBJ2-5; perhaps D is TRBD1 or TRBD2 (7 bases each). The CDR3 region is CASSELGGGQGGFETQYF. The CDR3 region has the DNA TGTGCCAGCAGTGAACTGGGAGGGGGCCAGGGGGGATTTGAGACCCAGTACTTC. The full variable domain, completed using reference TRBV25-1 and TRBJ2-5, is EADIYQTPRYLVIGTGKKITLECSQTMGHDKMYWYQQDPGMELHLIHYSYGVNSTEKGDLSSESTVSRIRTEHFPLTLESARPSHTSQYLCASSELGGGQGGFETQYFGPGTRLLVL.